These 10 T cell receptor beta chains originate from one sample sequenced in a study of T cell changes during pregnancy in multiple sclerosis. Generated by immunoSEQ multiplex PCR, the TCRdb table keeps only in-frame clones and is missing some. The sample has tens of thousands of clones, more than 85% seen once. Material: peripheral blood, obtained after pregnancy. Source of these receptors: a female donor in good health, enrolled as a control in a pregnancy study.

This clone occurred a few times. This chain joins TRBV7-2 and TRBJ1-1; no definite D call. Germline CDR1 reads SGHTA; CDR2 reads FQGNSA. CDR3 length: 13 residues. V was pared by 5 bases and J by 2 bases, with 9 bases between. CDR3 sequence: CASSPGLNTEAFF. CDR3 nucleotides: TGTGCCAGCAGCCCCGGACTCAACACTGAAGCTTTCTTT.

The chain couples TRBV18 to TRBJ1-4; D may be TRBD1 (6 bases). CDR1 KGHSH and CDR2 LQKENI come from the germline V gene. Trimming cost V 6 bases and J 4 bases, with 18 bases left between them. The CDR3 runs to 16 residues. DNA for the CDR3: TGTGCCAGCTCGTCTACAGGGTCTGGGCTTAATGAAAAACTGTTTTTT. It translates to CASSSTGSGLNEKLFF.

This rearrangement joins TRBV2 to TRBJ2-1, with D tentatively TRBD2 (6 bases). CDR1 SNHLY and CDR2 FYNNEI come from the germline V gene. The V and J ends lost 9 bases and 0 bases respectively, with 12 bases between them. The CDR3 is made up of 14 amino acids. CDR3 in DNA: TGTGCCAGATCTCGGGGGAGCTCCTACAATGAGCAGTTCTTC. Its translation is CARSRGSSYNEQFF. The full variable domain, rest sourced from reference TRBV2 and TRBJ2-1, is EPEVTQTPSHQVTQMGQEVILRCVPISNHLYFYWYRQILGQKVEFLVSFYNNEISEKSEIFDDQFSVERPDGSNFTLKIRSTKLEDSAMYFCARSRGSSYNEQFFGPGTRLTVL.

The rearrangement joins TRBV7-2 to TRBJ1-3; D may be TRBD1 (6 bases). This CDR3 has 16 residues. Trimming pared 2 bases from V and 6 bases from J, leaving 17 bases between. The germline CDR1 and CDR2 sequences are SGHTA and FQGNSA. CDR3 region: CASSLIRVQGPNTIYF. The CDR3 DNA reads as TGTGCCAGCAGCTTAATACGGGTTCAGGGGCCAAACACCATATATTTT. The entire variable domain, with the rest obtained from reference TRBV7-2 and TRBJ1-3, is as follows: GAGVSQSPSNKVTEKGKDVELRCDPISGHTALYWYRQSLGQGLEFLIYFQGNSAPDKSGLPSDRFSAERTGGSVSTLTIQRTQQEDSAVYLCASSLIRVQGPNTIYFGEGSWLTVV.

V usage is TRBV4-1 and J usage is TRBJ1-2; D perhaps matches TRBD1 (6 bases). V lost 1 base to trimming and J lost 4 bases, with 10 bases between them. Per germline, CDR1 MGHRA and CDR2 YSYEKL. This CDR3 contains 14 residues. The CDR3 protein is CASSQVQGPYGYTF. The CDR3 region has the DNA TGCGCCAGCAGCCAAGTACAGGGACCCTATGGCTACACCTTC.

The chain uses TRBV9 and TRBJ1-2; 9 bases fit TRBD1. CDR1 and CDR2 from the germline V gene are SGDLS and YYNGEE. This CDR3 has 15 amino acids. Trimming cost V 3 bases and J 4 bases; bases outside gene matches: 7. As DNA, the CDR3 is TGTGCCAGCAGCGAGAGGGGACAGGGTGCCTATGGCTACACCTTC. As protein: CASSERGQGAYGYTF.

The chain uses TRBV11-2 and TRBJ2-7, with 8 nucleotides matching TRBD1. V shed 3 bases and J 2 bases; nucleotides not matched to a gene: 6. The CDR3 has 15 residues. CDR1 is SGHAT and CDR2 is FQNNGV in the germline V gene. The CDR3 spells CASSFERDRPYEQYF. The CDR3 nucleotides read TGTGCCAGCAGCTTCGAACGGGACAGGCCCTACGAGCAGTACTTC. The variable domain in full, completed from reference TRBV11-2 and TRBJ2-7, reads EAGVAQSPRYKIIEKRQSVAFWCNPISGHATLYWYQQILGQGPKLLIQFQNNGVVDDSQLPKDRFSAERLKGVDSTLKIQPAKLEDSAVYLCASSFERDRPYEQYFGPGTRLTVT.

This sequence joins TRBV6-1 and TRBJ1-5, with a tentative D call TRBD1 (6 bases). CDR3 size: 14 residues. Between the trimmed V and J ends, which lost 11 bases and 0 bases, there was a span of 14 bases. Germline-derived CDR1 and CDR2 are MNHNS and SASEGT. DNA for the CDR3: TGTGCCCTAGGGGGTTCGGCTAGCAATCAGCCCCAGCATTTT. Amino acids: CALGGSASNQPQHF.

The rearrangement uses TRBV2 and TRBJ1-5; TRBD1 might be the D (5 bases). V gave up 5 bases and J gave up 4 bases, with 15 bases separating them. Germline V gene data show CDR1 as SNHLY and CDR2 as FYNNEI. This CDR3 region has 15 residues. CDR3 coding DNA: TGTGCCAGCAGTTATGTAGCAGGGATTAATCAGCCCCAGCATTTT. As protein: CASSYVAGINQPQHF.

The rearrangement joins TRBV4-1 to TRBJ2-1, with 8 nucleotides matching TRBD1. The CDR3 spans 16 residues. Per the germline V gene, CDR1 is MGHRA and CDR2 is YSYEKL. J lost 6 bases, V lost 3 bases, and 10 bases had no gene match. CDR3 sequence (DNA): TGCGCCAGCAGCCAGATACAGGGGGTATTGGGCAATGAGCAGTTCTTC. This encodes CASSQIQGVLGNEQFF.